Below, 22 T cell receptor beta chains from the same sample are listed, as sequenced in a study of blood T cell repertoires in COVID-19. The protocol was immunoSEQ multiplex PCR, while the TCRdb copy is restricted to in-frame clones and leaves out a portion. The data show around 450,000 clones, about nine tenths seen once. The sequenced material came from PBMCs or T cells enriched from blood (not recorded which). All receptors come from a young woman who had recovered from COVID-19.

The chain combines TRBV7-9 with TRBJ1-1; D may be TRBD1 (6 bases). The V end lost 1 base, the J end lost 13 bases, and 13 bases lay between the germline ends. CDR1 and CDR2 from the germline V gene are SEHNR and FQNEAQ (reference sequence). The CDR3 is made up of 12 amino acids. The CDR3 DNA follows: TGTGCCAGCAGCTTAGAACAGGGTAGGGTTTTCTTT. Translation gives CASSLEQGRVFF.

This clone occurred once. The V call is TRBV10-3, the J call TRBJ1-2, with TRBD1 identical over 10 bases. The germline gives CDR1 ENHRY, CDR2 SYGVKD. This CDR3 is built from 15 residues. J gave up 2 bases and V 3 bases, and 3 bases lay outside the gene matches. The CDR3 DNA reads as TGTGCCATCAGTGATAGGGACAGGGGAAACTATGGCTACACCTTC. Residues: CAISDRDRGNYGYTF.

This clone was observed once. The V call is TRBV30, the J call TRBJ2-7; perhaps TRBD2 as D (5 bases). CDR3 length: 15 residues. Germline values: CDR1 GTSNPN, CDR2 SVGIG (reference sequence). Trimming shortened V by 0 bases and J by 3 bases, and 15 bases separated the two germline ends. CDR3 residues: CAWSVRRGGFYEQYF. The CDR3 coding sequence is TGTGCCTGGAGTGTACGACGAGGCGGGTTCTACGAGCAGTACTTC. Supplemented by reference TRBV30 and TRBJ2-7, the full variable domain reads SQTIHQWPATLVQPVGSPLSLECTVEGTSNPNLYWYRQAAGRGLQLLFYSVGIGQISSEVPQNLSASRPQDRQFILSSKKLLLSDSGFYLCAWSVRRGGFYEQYFGPGTRLTVT.

This chain links TRBV4-1 with TRBJ1-5, with 8 bases fitting TRBD1. In germline, CDR1 is MGHRA, CDR2 YSYEKL. Germline trimming cut 3 bases from V and 4 bases from J; bases unmatched to any gene: 17. This CDR3 spans 19 amino acids. CDR3 nucleotides: TGCGCCAGCAGCCATCCGAAAGGACAGGGAGTTGCGGTTAATCAGCCCCAGCATTTT. Protein sequence: CASSHPKGQGVAVNQPQHF.

In DNA, the CDR3 is TGTGCCAGCAGTCTTCAGGGATATCAGCCCCAGCATTTT. Its protein is CASSLQGYQPQHF. This chain connects TRBV5-4 to TRBJ1-5; perhaps TRBD1 as D (5 bases). Trimming pared 5 bases from V and 5 bases from J, leaving 11 bases between. In germline, CDR1 is SGHNT, CDR2 YYREEE (reference sequence). The CDR3 has 13 amino acids.

This sequence joins TRBV4-2 and TRBJ2-2; tentative D call: TRBD1 (6 bases). The germline V and J ends were trimmed by 1 base and 2 bases, with 14 bases remaining between them. This CDR3 has 17 amino acids. Germline V gene lookup returns CDR1 LGHNA and CDR2 YNFKEQ. This chain's CDR3 is CASSQGDWTVNTGELFF. CDR3 DNA sequence: TGTGCCAGCAGCCAAGGAGATTGGACAGTCAACACCGGGGAGCTGTTTTTT.

V is TRBV10-1 and J is TRBJ2-3, with D possibly matching TRBD1 (6 bases). Germline lookup yields CDR1 WNHNN and CDR2 SYGVQD (reference sequence). This CDR3 is 14 amino acids long. V dropped 5 bases and J dropped 1 base, with 10 bases sitting between them. The DNA for the CDR3 is TGCGCCAGCAGTCGGGACATTGGCACAGATACGCAGTATTTT. Its translation is CASSRDIGTDTQYF.

The chain has TRBV6-1 and TRBJ1-2; D perhaps matches TRBD1 (6 bases). Trimming took off 1 base at V and 7 bases at J, with 10 bases between the two ends. CDR1 and CDR2 from the germline V gene are MNHNS and SASEGT. The CDR3 spans 13 residues. CDR3 nucleotide sequence: TGTGCCAGCAGTGAAGTACAGGGTAGTGGCTACACCTTC. Its protein product is CASSEVQGSGYTF.

The chain has TRBV29-1 and TRBJ2-1; D might be TRBD1 (8 bases). Trimming took off 7 bases at V and 7 bases at J, with 20 bases between the two ends. Germline V gene sequence: CDR1 SQVTM, CDR2 ANQGSEA. The CDR3 runs to 14 residues. This CDR3 reads CSDGEGGTGNEQFF. Written as DNA, the CDR3 is TGCAGCGACGGAGAGGGGGGGACAGGTAATGAGCAGTTCTTC.

The chain has TRBV5-1 and TRBJ1-1; D not resolved. The length of the CDR3 is 14 residues. The V end lost 0 bases, the J end lost 1 base, and 7 bases lay between the germline ends. Germline CDR1 reads SGHRS; CDR2 reads YFSETQ. CDR3: CASSLGPSNTEAFF. The CDR3 region has the DNA TGCGCCAGCAGCTTGGGTCCATCGAACACTGAAGCTTTCTTT.

For the CDR3, the DNA is TGTGCCAGCACCCCCGGACTAGCGGGGGGCTACGAGCAGTACTTC. Its translation: CASTPGLAGGYEQYF. The V call is TRBV3-1 (or the pseudogene TRBV3-2), the J call TRBJ2-7; TRBD2 matches at 14 bases. Germline assignment: CDR1 LGHDT and CDR2 YNNKEL (reference sequence). The J segment lost 3 bases and the V segment lost 7 bases, leaving 5 bases of the junction unmatched. This CDR3 is 15 amino acids long.

This clone was recorded once. The chain carries TRBV15 and TRBJ1-2; D remains unclear. The V gene's germline CDR1 is LNHNV and CDR2 YYDKDF (reference sequence). The length of the CDR3 is 15 residues. Between the trimmed V and J ends, which lost 0 bases and 3 bases, there was a span of 11 bases. The DNA of the CDR3 is TGTGCCACCAGCAGAGATACAGCTACCTACTATGGCTACACCTTC. This codes for CATSRDTATYYGYTF.

The chain links TRBV7-9 to TRBJ2-5, with D tentatively TRBD2 (5 bases). V was pared by 1 base and J by 3 bases, with 12 bases between. The CDR3 contains 15 residues. CDR1 is SEHNR and CDR2 is FQNEAQ in the germline V gene (reference sequence). CDR3 nucleotide sequence: TGTGCCAGCAGCTTAGGCACGGACTTTAAAGAGACCCAGTACTTC. Its translation is CASSLGTDFKETQYF.

CDR3 in DNA: TGTGCCAGCAGTGCGGGCGGGGGCATGAACACTGAAGCTTTCTTT. Translated, it gives CASSAGGGMNTEAFF. The V call is TRBV2, the J call TRBJ1-1, with a weak D call TRBD1 (6 bases). The CDR3 contains 15 residues. Germline CDR1 reads SNHLY; CDR2 reads FYNNEI. Deletions cut 4 bases from V and 0 bases from J, with 12 bases between.

The chain links TRBV11-2 to TRBJ1-1; D is undetermined. The ends were cut back, 3 bases at V and 0 bases at J, with 8 bases in the middle. The V gene's germline CDR1 is SGHAT and CDR2 FQNNGV. This CDR3 spans 14 amino acids. This CDR3 is CASSFFSLNTEAFF. In DNA, the CDR3 is TGTGCCAGCAGCTTCTTCAGTTTGAACACTGAAGCTTTCTTT. The variable domain in full, completed from reference TRBV11-2 and TRBJ1-1, reads EAGVAQSPRYKIIEKRQSVAFWCNPISGHATLYWYQQILGQGPKLLIQFQNNGVVDDSQLPKDRFSAERLKGVDSTLKIQPAKLEDSAVYLCASSFFSLNTEAFFGQGTRLTVV.

This chain connects TRBV30 to TRBJ1-2; D is uncertain. The CDR3 length is 14 residues. CDR1 and CDR2 (germline): GTSNPN, SVGIG (reference sequence). The V end lost 0 bases, the J end lost 1 base, and 9 bases lay between the germline ends. The CDR3 nucleotides are TGTGCCTGGAGTGTACAGAGTCTTAACTATGGCTACACCTTC. It translates to CAWSVQSLNYGYTF.

The rearrangement uses TRBV11-2 and TRBJ2-1, with 10 bases lining up with TRBD1. This CDR3 is 20 amino acids long. Germline CDR1 and CDR2: SGHAT and FQNNGV. V dropped 0 bases and J dropped 7; count of bases not matched to a gene: 18. Here the CDR3 reads CASSLDGGPGQGSWGNEQFF. The CDR3 DNA sequence: TGTGCCAGCAGCTTAGATGGTGGGCCGGGACAGGGGTCTTGGGGGAATGAGCAGTTCTTC.

CDR3 sequence (DNA): TGTGCCAGCAGTTTGTGGGGGCCCACCTACGAGCAGTACTTC. Its translation: CASSLWGPTYEQYF. V gene TRBV28 combines with J gene TRBJ2-7; TRBD1 might be the D (6 bases). The CDR3 has 14 amino acids. V lost 3 bases, J lost 2 bases, and 11 bases lay in between. Germline loops: CDR1 MDHEN, CDR2 SYDVKM.

This clone showed up just once. The chain recombines TRBV3-1 (or the pseudogene TRBV3-2) with TRBJ1-2, with no clear D. V was clipped by 3 bases and J by 0 bases, with 8 bases between them. CDR3 length: 14 amino acids. Germline V gives CDR1 LGHDT, CDR2 YNNKEL (reference sequence). The CDR3 nucleotides are TGTGCCAGCAGCCATGCCGGGACTAACTATGGCTACACCTTC. This translates into CASSHAGTNYGYTF.

The chain joins TRBV7-6 to TRBJ2-2; 7 bases fit TRBD2. The germline gives CDR1 SGHVS, CDR2 FNYEAQ. J lost 4 bases, V lost 5 bases, and 13 bases had no gene match. The length of the CDR3 is 17 residues. CDR3 protein: CASSGIATGGFTGELFF. CDR3 coding DNA: TGTGCCAGCAGCGGTATCGCCACGGGGGGTTTCACCGGGGAGCTGTTTTTT.

The chain links TRBV2 to TRBJ1-1; D is unclear. This CDR3 is built from 14 residues. Germline V gene sequence: CDR1 SNHLY, CDR2 FYNNEI. The ends were cut back, 4 bases at V and 1 base at J, with 10 bases in the middle. CDR3 sequence (DNA): TGTGCCAGCAGTGTAGGAGGTCCGAACACTGAAGCTTTCTTT. Translating it yields CASSVGGPNTEAFF.

The V and J genes are TRBV4-1 and TRBJ2-2; weak D call: TRBD1 (7 bases). The CDR3 consists of 18 residues. Germline values: CDR1 MGHRA, CDR2 YSYEKL. Trimming removed 3 bases from V and 5 bases from J, with 22 bases in between. The CDR3 DNA sequence: TGCGCCAGCAGCCACCGAGGGGAGGATCGACAGGGAACCGGGGAGCTGTTTTTT. Residues: CASSHRGEDRQGTGELFF.